These 7 T cell receptor beta chains were all obtained from the same sample, sequenced in a study of T cells in localized non-small cell lung cancer. Profiled with immunoSEQ multiplex PCR; TCRdb holds only in-frame clones, not every one. The sample holds under 35,000 clones, more than 85% seen once. The sample here was peripheral blood mononuclear cells, taken before any cancer treatment. The receptors derive from a female donor older than 55 with stage II lung adenocarcinoma.

This clone was observed a single time. The gene calls are TRBV6-6 and TRBJ1-5; D unresolved. Trimming stripped 0 bases from V and 1 base from J, with 7 bases between. The CDR3 runs to 15 residues. The V gene's germline CDR1 is MNHNY and CDR2 SVGAGI (reference sequence). The CDR3 DNA reads TGTGCCAGCAGTTACTCGAGCCGGAGCAATCAGCCCCAGCATTTT. Its protein is CASSYSSRSNQPQHF.

V usage is TRBV2 and J usage is TRBJ2-2; 12 bases line up with TRBD2. The CDR3 sequence is 19 residues long. Looked up from germline, CDR1 is SNHLY and CDR2 is FYNNEI. V lost 4 bases to trimming and J lost 4 bases; unmatched junction nucleotides: 13. The CDR3 sequence: CASSGPSGRAQGSTGELFF. In nucleotides, the CDR3 is TGTGCCAGCAGTGGGCCTAGCGGGAGGGCCCAGGGGAGCACCGGGGAGCTGTTTTTT.

This clone is a singleton in its sample. The chain couples TRBV7-2 to TRBJ2-7, with 13 bases lining up with TRBD2. The CDR3 spans 18 residues. The J segment lost 2 bases and the V segment lost 4 bases, leaving 11 bases of the junction unmatched. CDR1 is SGHTA, CDR2 FQGNSA, per germline. The CDR3 sequence: CASSSTSGRTLRPYEQYF. CDR3 coding DNA: TGTGCCAGCAGCTCGACTAGCGGGAGGACCCTTCGTCCCTACGAGCAGTACTTC. Drawing the rest from reference TRBV7-2 and TRBJ2-7, the complete variable domain is GAGVSQSPSNKVTEKGKDVELRCDPISGHTALYWYRQSLGQGLEFLIYFQGNSAPDKSGLPSDRFSAERTGGSVSTLTIQRTQQEDSAVYLCASSSTSGRTLRPYEQYFGPGTRLTVT.

This sequence joins TRBV10-3 and TRBJ2-7, with 10 bases that match TRBD2. The CDR3 is 15 residues long. J gave up 0 bases and V 2 bases, and 1 base lay outside the gene matches. Germline V CDR1 and CDR2: ENHRY, SYGVKD. CDR3: CAISEPSGSSYEQYF. CDR3 DNA sequence: TGTGCCATCAGTGAGCCTAGCGGGAGCTCCTACGAGCAGTACTTC.

This clone was seen only a few times. CDR3 nucleotide sequence: TGCGCCAGCAGCCTTCGACAGGGAGGGATGAACACTGAAGCTTTCTTT. Encoded protein: CASSLRQGGMNTEAFF. The rearrangement uses TRBV4-1 and TRBJ1-1, with 7 bases lining up with TRBD1. The CDR3 has 16 amino acids. The ends lost 4 bases at V and 0 bases at J; junction bases unmatched: 8. The germline gives CDR1 MGHRA, CDR2 YSYEKL.

The table lists this clone with a count of one. The V gene is TRBV30, the J gene TRBJ2-3, with 7 bases identical to TRBD2. Germline V CDR1 and CDR2: GTSNPN, SVGIG (reference sequence). The CDR3 covers 14 residues. Germline trimming cut 3 bases from V and 4 bases from J; bases unmatched to any gene: 7. The CDR3, as DNA: TGTGCCTGGAGCCGCGGGAGCTTTGCAGATACGCAGTATTTT. Its translation: CAWSRGSFADTQYF.

The genes are TRBV28 and TRBJ2-3; D remains ambiguous. Germline V gives CDR1 MDHEN, CDR2 SYDVKM. The CDR3 extends over 13 amino acids. V was pared by 1 base and J by 6 bases, with 8 bases between. Here the CDR3 DNA reads TGTGCCAGCAGTTTATCTCCCACGGATACGCAGTATTTT. Translated, it gives CASSLSPTDTQYF. Combining the CDR3 with reference TRBV28 and TRBJ2-3 gives the whole variable domain DVKVTQSSRYLVKRTGEKVFLECVQDMDHENMFWYRQDPGLGLRLIYFSYDVKMKEKGDIPEGYSVSREKKERFSLILESASTNQTSMYLCASSLSPTDTQYFGPGTRLTVL.